This record concerns one TCR beta chain sequence. Germline CDR1 reads MNHEY; CDR2 reads SMNVEV (reference sequence). With 2 bases removed from V and 3 bases from J, the gap between germline ends came to 13 bases. The CDR3 covers 15 residues. This sample stems from a study of sequential checkpoint blockade in melanoma. Study-level information: Randomization was 1:1 between first-line nivolumab→ipilimumab and ipilimumab→nivolumab. Each arm's sequence ended with maintenance nivolumab.

Profiling relied on immunoSEQ multiplex PCR, and the TCRdb table lists in-frame clones only, not all of them. Counted here are some 11,000 clones, around 69% occurring once; the ten biggest clones make up approximately 30%. Treatment noted: randomized to nivolumab then ipilimumab (arm A) or the reverse (arm B). This chain links TRBV27 with TRBJ1-2, with D perhaps TRBD1 (5 bases). This TCR derives from a human donor with melanoma. The input for sequencing was CD8+ T cells sorted from blood (inferred from file names), taken from a patient given nivolumab and ipilimumab in sequence. The chain's CDR3 is CASSLGAGLYYGYTF. CDR3 bases: TGTGCCAGCAGTTTAGGGGCAGGATTGTACTATGGCTACACCTTC.